This record looks at one TCR beta chain sequence and its context. Its antigen is as yet unknown. What was amplified from RNA transcripts were TCR beta CDR3 regions. HTBI primers were the set used in a first-round RT-PCR of the TCR CDR3. TCRdb itself ran the multiplex PCR reads through MiXCR, one entry per CDR3 protein. In the table there are some 400,000 distinct CDR3 sequences, more than 11% of which are singletons. Patients counted as stable if ophthalmopathy did not develop within 18 months. Patients were aged 18 to 65, had disease duration under 2 months, and had newly diagnosed hyperthyroidism. Uncontrolled infection, other autoimmune disease, pregnancy or lactation excluded patients. This entry comes from a study of T cells in Graves' hyperthyroidism and ophthalmopathy. General study points: Blood samples included most of the expanded thyroid clonotypes exceeding 0.001.

CDR1 and CDR2 from the germline V gene are SGHAT and FQNNGV. With V trimmed by 4 bases and J by 5 bases, 5 bases remained unmatched. CDR3 length: 14 residues. Sequencing was done on a sample of blood. The V and J genes are TRBV11-2 and TRBJ2-7, with 10 nucleotides matching TRBD1. The TCR sequence derives from a woman aged 60 to 75 with Graves' hyperthyroidism. DNA for the CDR3: TGTGCCAGCAGCTCAGACAGGGGGCTCAACGAGCAGTACTTC. As protein: CASSSDRGLNEQYF.